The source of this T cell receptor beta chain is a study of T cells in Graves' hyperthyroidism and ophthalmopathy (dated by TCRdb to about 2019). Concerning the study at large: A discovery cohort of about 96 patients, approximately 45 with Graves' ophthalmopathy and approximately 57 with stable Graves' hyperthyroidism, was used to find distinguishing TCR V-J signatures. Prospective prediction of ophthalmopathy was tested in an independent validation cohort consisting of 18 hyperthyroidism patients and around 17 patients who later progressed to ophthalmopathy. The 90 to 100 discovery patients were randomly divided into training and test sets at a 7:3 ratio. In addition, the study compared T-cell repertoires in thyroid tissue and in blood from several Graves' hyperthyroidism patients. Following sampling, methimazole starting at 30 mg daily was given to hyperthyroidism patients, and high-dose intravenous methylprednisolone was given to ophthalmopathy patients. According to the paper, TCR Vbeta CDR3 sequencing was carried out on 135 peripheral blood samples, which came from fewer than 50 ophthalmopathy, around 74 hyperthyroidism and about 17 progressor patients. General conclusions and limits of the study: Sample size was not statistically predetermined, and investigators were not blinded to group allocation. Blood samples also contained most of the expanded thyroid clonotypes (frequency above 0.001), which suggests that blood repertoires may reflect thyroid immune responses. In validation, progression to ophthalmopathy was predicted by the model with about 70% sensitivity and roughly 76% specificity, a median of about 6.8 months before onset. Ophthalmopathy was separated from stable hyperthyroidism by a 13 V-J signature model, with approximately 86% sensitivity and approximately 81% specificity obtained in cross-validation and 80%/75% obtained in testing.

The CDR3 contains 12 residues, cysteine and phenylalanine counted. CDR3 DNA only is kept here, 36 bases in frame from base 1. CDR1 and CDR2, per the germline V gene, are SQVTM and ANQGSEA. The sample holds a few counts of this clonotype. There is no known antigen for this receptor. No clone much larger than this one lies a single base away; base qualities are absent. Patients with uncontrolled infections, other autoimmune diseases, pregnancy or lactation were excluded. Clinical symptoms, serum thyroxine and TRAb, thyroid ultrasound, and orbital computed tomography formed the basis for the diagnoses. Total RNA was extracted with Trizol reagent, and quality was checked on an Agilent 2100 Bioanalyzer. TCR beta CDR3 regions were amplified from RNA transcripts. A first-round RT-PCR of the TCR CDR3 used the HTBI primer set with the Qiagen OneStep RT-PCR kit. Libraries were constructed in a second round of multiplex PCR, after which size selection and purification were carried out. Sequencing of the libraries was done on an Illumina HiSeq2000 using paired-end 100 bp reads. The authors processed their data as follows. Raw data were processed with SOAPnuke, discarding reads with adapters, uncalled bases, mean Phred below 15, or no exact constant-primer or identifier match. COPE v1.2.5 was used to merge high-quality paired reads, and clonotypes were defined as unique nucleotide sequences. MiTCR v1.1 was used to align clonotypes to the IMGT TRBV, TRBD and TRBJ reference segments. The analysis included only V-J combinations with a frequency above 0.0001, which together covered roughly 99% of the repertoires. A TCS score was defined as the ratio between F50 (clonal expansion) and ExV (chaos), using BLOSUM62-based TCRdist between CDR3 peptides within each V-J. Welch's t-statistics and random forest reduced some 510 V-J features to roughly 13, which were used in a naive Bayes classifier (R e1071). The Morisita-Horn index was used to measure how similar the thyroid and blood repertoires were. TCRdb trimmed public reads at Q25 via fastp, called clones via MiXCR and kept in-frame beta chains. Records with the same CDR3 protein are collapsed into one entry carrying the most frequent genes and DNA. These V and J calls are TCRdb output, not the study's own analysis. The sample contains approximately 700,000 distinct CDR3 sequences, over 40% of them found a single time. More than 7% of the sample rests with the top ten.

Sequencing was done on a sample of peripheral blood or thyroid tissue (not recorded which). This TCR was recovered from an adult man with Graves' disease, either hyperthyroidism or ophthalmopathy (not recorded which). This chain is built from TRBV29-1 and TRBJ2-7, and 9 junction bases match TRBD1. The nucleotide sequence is TGCAGTGTGGGACAGGGCTCCTACGAGCAGTACTTC. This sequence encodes CSVGQGSYEQYF.